The 26 T cell receptor beta chains below all came from one sample that was sequenced in a study of blood T cells in healthy people across ages. Alongside a J-beta primer mix, a sample-barcoded 5' primer served in a second PCR lasting roughly 6 to 11 cycles. MiXCR, applied by TCRdb to the 5' RACE reads, yields one record per CDR3 protein. The table includes some 1.5 million distinct CDR3 sequences, roughly 27% detected once. Sequencing was carried out using blood. The receptors were sampled from a woman in her thirties in good health.

This clonotype was picked up many times. The chain uses TRBV12-3 or TRBV12-4 and TRBJ2-7; 7 bases align to TRBD2. The CDR3 loop spans 11 amino acids. V gave up 8 bases and J gave up 5 bases; unmatched junction bases: 3. CDR3 sequence reads: CASAAGDEQYF. For the CDR3, the DNA is TGTGCCAGCGCGGCGGGAGACGAGCAGTACTTC.

The sample holds a few counts of this clonotype. CDR3 region: CAWSVQRNQPQHF. The CDR3 nucleotides are TGTGCCTGGAGCGTACAGAGAAATCAGCCCCAGCATTTT. The chain links TRBV30 to TRBJ1-5, with no clear D. The germline V and J ends were trimmed by 3 bases and 4 bases, with 10 bases remaining between them. There are 13 residues in the CDR3. Germline-derived CDR1 and CDR2 are GTSNPN and SVGIG (reference sequence).

The rearrangement joins TRBV5-1 to TRBJ1-1, with D tentatively TRBD1 (6 bases). The CDR3 loop spans 14 amino acids. Germline V gene data show CDR1 as SGHRS and CDR2 as YFSETQ. The ends were cut back, 4 bases at V and 1 base at J, with 11 bases in the middle. In DNA, the CDR3 is TGCGCCAGCAGCCAGACAGGTACGAACACTGAAGCTTTCTTT. Protein sequence: CASSQTGTNTEAFF.

On this clonotype itself: A much larger clone lies one base from this, so it may be a read error. This sequence joins TRBV2 and TRBJ2-1; 8 bases agree with TRBD2. The germline CDR1 and CDR2 sequences are SNHLY and FYNNEI. The CDR3 sequence is 15 residues long. The CDR3 DNA follows: TGTGCCAGCAGCGAAGAGCGGGAGTATAATAGTGCGCAGTTCTTC. Its translation is CASSEEREYNSAQFF. Supplemented by reference TRBV2 and TRBJ2-1, the full variable domain reads EPEVTQTPSHQVTQMGQEVILRCVPISNHLYFYWYRQILGQKVEFLVSFYNNEISEKSEIFDDQFSVERPDGSNFTLKIRSTKLEDSAMYFCASSEEREYNSAQFFGPGTRLTVL.

This clonotype was seen repeatedly, ten times or more. The chain has TRBV12-3 or TRBV12-4 and TRBJ2-3; D unclear. With 5 bases removed from V and 4 bases from J, the gap between germline ends came to 4 bases. This CDR3 has 11 amino acids. In DNA form, the CDR3 reads TGTGCCAGCAGTACAGCAGATACGCAGTATTTT. It translates to CASSTADTQYF.

J is TRBJ2-4 and V is TRBV7-9; TRBD2 aligns across 8 bases. Germline assignment: CDR1 SEHNR and CDR2 FQNEAQ (reference sequence). This CDR3 region has 18 residues. The V gene end was trimmed by 8 bases and the J gene end by 6 bases; junction bases not matched to a gene: 21. CDR3 region: CASPSSLAGLTESNIQYF. CDR3 DNA: TGTGCCAGCCCCTCCTCCCTAGCGGGCCTGACGGAGTCAAACATTCAGTACTTC.

This clonotype was counted a few times. This sequence joins TRBV11-2 and TRBJ2-3; 8 nucleotides agree with TRBD2. Trimming cost V 5 bases and J 10 bases; bases outside gene matches: 5. Per germline, CDR1 SGHAT and CDR2 FQNNGV. CDR3 size: 12 residues. CDR3: CASSPLAGSQYF. CDR3 DNA: TGTGCCAGCAGCCCGCTAGCGGGCTCGCAGTATTTT. Combining the CDR3 with reference TRBV11-2 and TRBJ2-3 gives the whole variable domain EAGVAQSPRYKIIEKRQSVAFWCNPISGHATLYWYQQILGQGPKLLIQFQNNGVVDDSQLPKDRFSAERLKGVDSTLKIQPAKLEDSAVYLCASSPLAGSQYFGPGTRLTVL.

With respect to this clonotype: Since a much larger clone is just one base distant, this may be a read error. The chain links TRBV13 to TRBJ2-7; D remains unclear. The DNA matches TRBJ2-5 better at its end, which makes the J call doubtful. The CDR3 is 12 amino acids. Germline-derived CDR1 and CDR2 are PRHDT and FYEKMQ (reference sequence). CDR3 DNA sequence: TGTGCCAGCAGCATGCTGACGGAGACCCAGTACTTC. Translation: CASSMLTETQYF.

This clonotype turned up a few times. Written as DNA, the CDR3 is TGTGCCAGCCAAAAAGGAACGGCTGGACCCCAGCATTTT. Its translation: CASQKGTAGPQHF. The chain links TRBV2 to TRBJ1-5; no definite D call. CDR3 size: 13 residues. The germline V and J ends were trimmed by 8 bases and 10 bases, with 18 bases remaining between them. Looked up from germline, CDR1 is SNHLY and CDR2 is FYNNEI.

As concerns this clonotype: One end of the junction does not line up with germline, which may come from a read error. The J gene is TRBJ2-7, the V gene TRBV28, with D possibly being TRBD2 (5 bases). The CDR3 runs 14 residues. In germline, CDR1 is MDHEN, CDR2 SYDVKM. The CDR3 is CTSRSTAGSYEQYF. For the CDR3, the DNA is TGTACCAGCAGGTCCACGGCGGGCTCCTACGAGCAGTACTTC.

This clonotype was detected ten times or more. V is TRBV7-2 and J is TRBJ2-3; TRBD2 is a possible D gene (5 bases). Trimming removed 5 bases at V and 0 bases at J, with 15 bases between. The CDR3 consists of 16 residues. Per germline, CDR1 SGHTA and CDR2 FQGNSA. CDR3 loop: CASSPSGPSSTDTQYF. CDR3 coding DNA: TGTGCCAGCAGCCCCAGCGGACCCTCTAGCACAGATACGCAGTATTTT.

The gene calls are TRBV5-6 and TRBJ2-5, with D hard to call. Germline V gene data show CDR1 as SGHDT and CDR2 as YYEEEE. The CDR3 covers 15 residues. The germline V and J ends were trimmed by 4 bases and 5 bases, with 18 bases remaining between them. CDR3 nucleotide sequence: TGTGCCAGCAGCCAGATACTCCTACCTGAGGAGACCCAGTACTTC. This encodes CASSQILLPEETQYF.

For this clonotype: A much larger clone differs from this one at a single base, so this may be a read error. The rearrangement links TRBV12-5 to TRBJ2-1, with D hard to call. The CDR3 totals 11 residues. The ends were cut back, 0 bases at V and 12 bases at J, with 6 bases in the middle. CDR1 is LGHNT and CDR2 is FRNRAP in the germline V gene. The CDR3 loop is CASGLVRGQFF. CDR3 nucleotide sequence: TGTGCTAGTGGTTTGGTACGAGGGCAGTTCTTC.

This clonotype occurred a few times. The chain uses TRBV29-1 and TRBJ2-5, with D possibly TRBD1 on 7 matching bases. V lost 3 bases and J 7 bases, leaving 21 bases between the germline ends. CDR1 SQVTM and CDR2 ANQGSEA come from the germline V gene. This CDR3 has 15 residues. The CDR3 protein is CSVDGVGRQGGTQYF. In nucleotides, the CDR3 is TGCAGCGTTGATGGTGTAGGGAGACAGGGAGGGACCCAGTACTTC.

The table lists this clonotype with a few counts. The chain has TRBV5-1 and TRBJ2-7; TRBD1 might be the D (5 bases). Germline CDR1 is SGHRS and CDR2 is YFSETQ. V lost 4 bases and J lost 0, with 11 bases in between. The CDR3 loop spans 14 amino acids. The DNA for the CDR3 is TGCGCCAGCAGCCTGGACACTACCTCCTACGAGCAGTACTTC. It yields the protein CASSLDTTSYEQYF.

The CDR3 spells CASSMGDTAYEQYF. CDR3 nucleotide sequence: TGTGCCAGTAGTATGGGGGACACCGCCTACGAGCAGTACTTC. The chain uses TRBV19 and TRBJ2-7; D might be TRBD1 (6 bases). CDR3 length: 14 residues. Germline loops: CDR1 LNHDA, CDR2 SQIVND (reference sequence). Deletions cut 3 bases from V and 2 bases from J, with 11 bases between.

The sample holds many counts of this clonotype. V is TRBV19 and J is TRBJ2-6; D gene uncertain. This CDR3 spans 15 amino acids. Trimming took 0 bases from V and 8 from J, leaving 11 bases between them. Germline CDR1 is LNHDA and CDR2 is SQIVND (reference sequence). CDR3 in amino acids: CASSIDRSLTNVLTF. In nucleotides, the CDR3 is TGTGCCAGTAGTATAGACAGGTCACTTACCAACGTCCTGACTTTC.

This chain joins TRBV4-1 and TRBJ2-4; tentative D call: TRBD2 (6 bases). In germline, CDR1 is MGHRA, CDR2 YSYEKL. The CDR3 totals 12 residues. Deletions cut 1 base from V and 14 bases from J, with 12 bases between. The CDR3 DNA reads TGCGCCAGCAGCCAAGTCGGAGGGTGGGAGTACTTC. The encoded protein is CASSQVGGWEYF.

The J gene is TRBJ2-7, the V gene TRBV10-3; 7 positions match TRBD2. Germline trimming cut 4 bases from V and 0 bases from J; bases unmatched to any gene: 6. Looked up from germline, CDR1 is ENHRY and CDR2 is SYGVKD. The CDR3 extends over 15 amino acids. This CDR3 is CAISARGDGSYEQYF. The CDR3 DNA reads TGTGCCATCAGTGCCCGGGGGGATGGCTCCTACGAGCAGTACTTC.

The gene calls are TRBV28 and TRBJ1-1, with D possibly being TRBD1 (5 bases). Trimming took off 5 bases at V and 0 bases at J, with 16 bases between the two ends. Germline V gene sequence: CDR1 MDHEN, CDR2 SYDVKM. The CDR3 has 16 amino acids. The CDR3 DNA follows: TGTGCCAGCAGTCCTGGAGGGGCTCCAATGAACACTGAAGCTTTCTTT. Amino acid sequence: CASSPGGAPMNTEAFF.

With regard to this clonotype: A much larger clone sits a single nucleotide away, making a read error possible. V gene TRBV18 combines with J gene TRBJ2-7, with D perhaps being TRBD1 or TRBD2 (5 bases each). In germline, CDR1 is KGHSH, CDR2 LQKENI. Trimming removed 3 bases from V and 0 bases from J, with 12 bases in between. CDR3 length: 15 residues. CDR3 nucleotides: TGTGCCAGCTCACCGGGACGGCCTACCTCCTACGAGCAGTACTTC. Its protein is CASSPGRPTSYEQYF.

The chain employs TRBV5-1 and TRBJ2-4; possibly TRBD1 for D (5 bases). The CDR3 is made up of 13 amino acids. V was trimmed by 1 base and J by 6 bases, leaving 8 bases between them. The germline V gene encodes CDR1 SGHRS and CDR2 YFSETQ. For the CDR3, the DNA is TGCGCCAGCAGCTTGTCGCAGGGAAACATTCAGTACTTC. Its translation is CASSLSQGNIQYF.

This rearrangement joins TRBV7-2 to TRBJ1-5, with 8 bases lining up with TRBD1. The germline V gene has CDR1 SGHTA and CDR2 FQGNSA. The V and J ends lost 5 bases and 5 bases, in that order; junction bases with no gene match: 8. The CDR3 is made up of 15 amino acids. CDR3 region: CASSPRHRGDQPQHF. The CDR3 DNA follows: TGTGCCAGCAGCCCGAGACACAGGGGGGATCAGCCCCAGCATTTT.

This clonotype was recorded many times. The chain combines TRBV27 with TRBJ2-7; 7 bases agree with TRBD2. Germline assignment: CDR1 MNHEY and CDR2 SMNVEV (reference sequence). V trimming: 6 bases; J trimming: 2 bases; junction bases outside the gene matches: 7. CDR3 length: 14 amino acids. The chain's CDR3 is CASSLGGRAYEQYF. DNA of the CDR3: TGTGCCAGCAGCTTAGGAGGGAGGGCCTACGAGCAGTACTTC.

The chain recombines TRBV7-9 with TRBJ2-3; D unresolved. Germline V gene data show CDR1 as SEHNR and CDR2 as FQNEAQ (reference sequence). V was trimmed by 7 bases and J by 1 base, leaving 9 bases between them. The CDR3 has 13 amino acids. The CDR3 region is CASTPQGTDTQYF. The CDR3, as DNA: TGTGCCAGCACTCCGCAGGGCACAGATACGCAGTATTTT. The entire variable domain, with the rest obtained from reference TRBV7-9 and TRBJ2-3, is as follows: DTGVSQNPRHKITKRGQNVTFRCDPISEHNRLYWYRQTLGQGPEFLTYFQNEAQLEKSRLLSDRFSAERPKGSFSTLEIQRTEQGDSAMYLCASTPQGTDTQYFGPGTRLTVL.

This clonotype was recorded a few times. The chain has TRBV6-5 and TRBJ2-2; D gene uncertain. V lost 2 bases, J lost 4 bases, and 8 bases lay in between. This CDR3 comprises 14 residues. Looked up from germline, CDR1 is MNHEY and CDR2 is SVGAGI. In DNA form, the CDR3 reads TGTGCCAGCAGTTACAAACGAGTCACCGGGGAGCTGTTTTTT. Translating gives CASSYKRVTGELFF.